This T cell receptor (beta chain) stems from a study of control samples from healthy donors and cancer patients. The V and J ends lost 2 bases and 1 base respectively, with 9 bases between them. The CDR3 length is 15 residues. CDR1 and CDR2 from the germline V gene are MNHNS and SASEGT. Sequencing used immunoSEQ multiplex PCR; TCRdb keeps in-frame clones, though not all of them. The data contain around 110,000 clones, about 94% of them seen just once; the ten biggest clones take up about 2.6%. The TCR was taken from a young man in good health. Source material: blood. This sequence joins TRBV6-1 and TRBJ1-3; D unclear. In DNA form, the CDR3 reads TGTGCCAGCAGTGAATGGTGGGGTTCTGGAAACACCATATATTTT. It codes for CASSEWWGSGNTIYF.